This T cell receptor (beta chain) was found in a study of cytomegalovirus exposure and HLA in healthy donors. The study's findings and limits: A later analysis reportedly found fewer N-insertions in an Asian-associated ancestry cluster than the approximately 670-donor mean. An analysis was carried out at a later point. It showed that HLA-associated TCR beta chains were more clonally expanded than equally common non-associated chains.

The PCR employed 60 Vbeta primers together with 13 Jbeta primers. Profiling relied on immunoSEQ multiplex PCR, and the TCRdb table lists in-frame clones only, not all of them. The top ten hold around 1.8% of the sample, which has more than 100,000 clones, 76% seen once. The CDR3 contains 15 residues. Germline V gene sequence: CDR1 MNHNY, CDR2 SVGAGI (reference sequence). V lost 6 bases and J 3 bases, leaving 17 bases between the germline ends. A few counts support this clone. The antigen is unknown. The rearrangement uses TRBV6-6 and TRBJ1-1, with D perhaps matching TRBD1 (6 bases). This receptor was taken from a female donor in good health and CMV-seropositive. Sequenced sample: PBMCs. The CDR3 loop reads CASSNLVGGYTEAFF. The CDR3 nucleotides read TGTGCCAGCAGCAACCTAGTAGGGGGTTACACTGAAGCTTTCTTT.